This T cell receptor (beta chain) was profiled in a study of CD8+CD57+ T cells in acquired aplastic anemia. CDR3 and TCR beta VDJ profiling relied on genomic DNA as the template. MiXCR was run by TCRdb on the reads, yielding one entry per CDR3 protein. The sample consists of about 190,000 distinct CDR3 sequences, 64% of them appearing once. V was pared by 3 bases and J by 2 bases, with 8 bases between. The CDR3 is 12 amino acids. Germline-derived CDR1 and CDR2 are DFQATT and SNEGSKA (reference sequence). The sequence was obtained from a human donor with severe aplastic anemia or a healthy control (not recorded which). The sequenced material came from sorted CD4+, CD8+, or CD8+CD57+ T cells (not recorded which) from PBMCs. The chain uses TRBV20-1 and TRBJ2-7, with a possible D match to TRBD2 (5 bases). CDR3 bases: TGCAGTGCTAGTACCGGGACCTACGAGCAGTACTTC. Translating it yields CSASTGTYEQYF.